These T cell receptor beta chains were read from a single sample in a study of blood T cell repertoires in COVID-19. The protocol was immunoSEQ multiplex PCR, while the TCRdb copy is restricted to in-frame clones and leaves out a portion. The data show under 50,000 clones, 75% to 80% seen once. Sequencing was done on a sample of peripheral blood. The receptors were gathered from a human donor with active or convalescent COVID-19. The donor label of this sample is uncertain. Each CDR3 is given with its conserved first and last residue. The order of the fields is V gene, clone size, J gene, D gene, CDR3 DNA, CDR3 protein. The D gene is left open where the match is weak. Where a row states a size, it is once, few, many or the class of an expanded clone; other rows omit it.

TRBV6-5	NA	TRBJ2-7	NA	TGTGCCAGCAGACAGGGTAGCTCCTACGAGCAGTACTTC	CASRQGSSYEQYF
TRBV4-3	few	TRBJ1-3	TRBD1	TGCGCCAGCAGCCCTGGACAGGGGCCTGGAAACACCATATATTTT	CASSPGQGPGNTIYF
TRBV5-5	NA	TRBJ2-1	TRBD2	TGTGCCAGCAGCGGACTAGCGGGATACAATGAGCAGTTCTTC	CASSGLAGYNEQFF
TRBV27	NA	TRBJ2-1	NA	TGTGCCAGCAGTTTGGGCGTAGGGGTCTCCTACAATGAGCAGTTCTTC	CASSLGVGVSYNEQFF
TRBV6-5	NA	TRBJ1-1	NA	TGTGCCAGCAGCACCAGACCCGACAGTAATGCGGCTTTCTTT	CASSTRPDSNAAFF
TRBV11-2	NA	TRBJ2-4	TRBD1	TGTGCCAGCAGCCCGGGACAGCCCTTAGCCAAAAACATTCAGTACTTC	CASSPGQPLAKNIQYF
TRBV28	NA	TRBJ2-4	TRBD1	TGTGCCAGCAGTTCCCCCACCGGTGCAGGGGGTGGCATTCAGTACTTC	CASSSPTGAGGGIQYF
TRBV7-2	NA	TRBJ2-7	TRBD2	TGTGCCAGCAGCTTAGGCGGGACTAGCGAGCAGTACTTC	CASSLGGTSEQYF
TRBV2	few	TRBJ1-1	TRBD1	TGTGCCAGCAGTGGAGGACAGGGGACTGAAGCTTTCTTT	CASSGGQGTEAFF
TRBV9	NA	TRBJ2-1	NA	TGTGCCAGCAGCGTAGGAGGGCGGGGACGCCTCAATGAGCAGTTCTTC	CASSVGGRGRLNEQFF
TRBV5-1	NA	TRBJ2-7	TRBD1	TGCGCCAGCAGCTTGGAACAGGGGACATACTACGAGCAGTACTTC	CASSLEQGTYYEQYF
TRBV19	NA	TRBJ1-2	NA	TGTGCCAGTAGTACGCGGACAGCCACTAACTATGGCTACACCTTC	CASSTRTATNYGYTF
TRBV6-5	NA	TRBJ2-5	NA	TGTGCCAGCAACTTTCACTTAGAAGAGACCCAGTACTTC	CASNFHLEETQYF
TRBV24-1	NA	TRBJ2-2	NA	TGTGCCACCAGGCGAGACGGAGCGGACACCGGGGAGCTGTTTTTT	CATRRDGADTGELFF
TRBV9	NA	TRBJ2-1	NA	TGTGCCAGCAGCGTAGCTAATAGCTACAATGAGCAGTTCTTC	CASSVANSYNEQFF
TRBV15	NA	TRBJ1-4	TRBD1	TGTGCCACCAGCAGAGATCGCAGGGGGAATGAAAAACTGTTTTTT	CATSRDRRGNEKLFF
TRBV6-5	NA	TRBJ2-3	TRBD2	TGTGCCAGCAACGGACTAGCTAGCACAGATACGCAGTATTTT	CASNGLASTDTQYF
TRBV6-5	once	TRBJ1-6	NA	TGTGCCAGCAGTTATAATCCCCTAGCGGACCATTCACCCCTCCACTTT	CASSYNPLADHSPLHF
TRBV19	few	TRBJ1-5	TRBD1	TGTGCCAGTACGGGACAGGTCGATCAGCCCCAGCATTTT	CASTGQVDQPQHF
TRBV6-5	NA	TRBJ1-1	TRBD1	TGTGCCAGCAGGGGACAGCTGAACACTGAAGCTTTCTTT	CASRGQLNTEAFF
TRBV10-3	few	TRBJ2-3	NA	TGTGCCATCAGTGAGTCAAGGCTGGAGAGCACAGATACGCAGTATTTT	CAISESRLESTDTQYF
TRBV9	NA	TRBJ2-1	NA	TGTGCCAGCAGCGGCCCGATGACTAGAACCAATGAGCAGTTCTTC	CASSGPMTRTNEQFF
TRBV4-3	once	TRBJ1-3	TRBD1	TGCGCCAGCAGCCAAGATGTAAACAGGGGGCATGGAAACACCATATATTTT	CASSQDVNRGHGNTIYF
TRBV27	NA	TRBJ1-2	NA	TGTGCCAGCAGTCTACAGGGTTATGGCTACACCTTC	CASSLQGYGYTF
TRBV11-3	NA	TRBJ2-3	NA	TGTGCCAGCAGCTTATCACACCCCACAGATACGCAGTATTTT	CASSLSHPTDTQYF
TRBV19	NA	TRBJ1-1	NA	TGTGCCAGTAGTATAGAGAGGGGGGGCACTGAAGCTTTCTTT	CASSIERGGTEAFF
TRBV30	few	TRBJ1-4	NA	TGTGCCTGGAGTCCGGATGGGGGGGAAAAACTGTTTTTT	CAWSPDGGEKLFF
TRBV29-1	NA	TRBJ2-3	NA	TGCAGCGTTGAAGAGGTTGCGGCAGGGGATTACACAGATACGCAGTATTTT	CSVEEVAAGDYTDTQYF
TRBV4-1	once	TRBJ2-1	TRBD1	TGCGCCAGCAGACAACCCTCGGACAGGGGGAGGAATGAGCAGTTCTTC	CASRQPSDRGRNEQFF
TRBV9	NA	TRBJ2-7	TRBD1	TGTGCCAGCAGCCCCCGGGACAGCGCATACGAGCAGTACTTC	CASSPRDSAYEQYF
TRBV12-3/TRBV12-4	once	TRBJ1-5	NA	TGTGCCAGCAGGATCGGGAGGGGGCCCCAGCATTTT	CASRIGRGPQHF
TRBV28	NA	TRBJ1-5	TRBD1	TGTGCCAGCAGGGAGACCGGGACAGGATTTAGCAATCAGCCCCAGCATTTT	CASRETGTGFSNQPQHF
TRBV27	NA	TRBJ2-2	NA	TGTGCCAGCAGTCCGCGCCCCGGGGAGCTGTTTTTT	CASSPRPGELFF
TRBV5-6	few	TRBJ2-7	TRBD2	TGTGCCAGCAGCTTGGAACTAGCGGGAGGGCCGATCGAGCAGTACTTC	CASSLELAGGPIEQYF
TRBV30	NA	TRBJ1-5	NA	TGTGCCTGGAGTATCGGGGGACGGAACAATCAGCCCCAGCATTTT	CAWSIGGRNNQPQHF
TRBV19	NA	TRBJ2-7	TRBD2	TGTGCCATCTCAGGACTAGCGTTAAACTACGAGCAGTACTTC	CAISGLALNYEQYF
TRBV3-1/TRBV3-2	NA	TRBJ1-1	NA	TGTGCCAGCAGCCACCGACAGGATTGGAACACTGAAGCTTTCTTT	CASSHRQDWNTEAFF
TRBV7-2	NA	TRBJ2-1	TRBD2	TGTGCCAGCAGCTTAATTGGACTAGCGACCTACAATGAGCAGTTCTTC	CASSLIGLATYNEQFF
TRBV6-2/TRBV6-3	few	TRBJ2-5	NA	TGTGCCAGCAGCCAAGCGCAGACCCAGTACTTC	CASSQAQTQYF
TRBV7-9	few	TRBJ1-4	NA	TGTGCCAGCAGCAGGGACGGGACAACTAATGAAAAACTGTTTTTT	CASSRDGTTNEKLFF